The entry below describes one T cell receptor (beta chain). The germline V gene has CDR1 SNHLY and CDR2 FYNNEI. V lost 6 bases to trimming and J lost 0 bases; unmatched junction nucleotides: 8. The CDR3 runs 16 residues. This specimen belongs to a study of shared T cell receptors in the human thymus. Profiled with immunoSEQ multiplex PCR; TCRdb holds only in-frame clones, not every one. The sample includes some 760,000 clones, approximately 83% of them seen just once. Separately, the same data were catalogued under a study of human thymus T cells. In that study: Among the donors, all were healthy Finnish infants having corrective surgery for congenital heart defects. Resections obtained during corrective heart surgery supplied the thymus tissue. Both thymic and peripheral blood repertoires showed apparently biased V and J usage. Unrelated people showed highly overlapping thymic repertoires, related research reported.

The sequence came from a girl under three years old with a congenital heart defect. J is TRBJ1-3 and V is TRBV2; TRBD1 agrees at 7 bases. Sequencing used thymocytes. CDR3 sequence reads: CASRRDSAISGNTIYF. DNA of the CDR3: TGTGCCAGCAGGCGGGACAGCGCTATCTCTGGAAACACCATATATTTT.